The rows below give T cell receptor beta chains drawn from one sample of a study of T cells in narcolepsy. Data came from immunoSEQ multiplex PCR; TCRdb stores just in-frame clones and leaves some out. The sample lists just over 20,000 clones, about 90% seen once, with 0.9% to 1.2% in the top ten. Input material: CD45RA- memory CD4+ T cells from PBMCs. The receptor set was obtained from a human donor with narcolepsy. Each CDR3 is given with its conserved first and last residue. A D gene is named only where the DNA matches it firmly. The size of a clone is reported for some rows only, either as once, few or many, or as a class for expanded clones.

V gene: TRBV5-1; D gene: NA; clone size: NA; J gene: TRBJ1-4; CDR3 DNA: TGCGCCAGCAGCGAAGGGGTTGGTGAAAAACTGTTTTTT; CDR3 protein: CASSEGVGEKLFF
V gene: TRBV5-1; D gene: TRBD1; clone size: few; J gene: TRBJ1-3; CDR3 DNA: TGCGCCAGCAGCTTCAACAGGGGAGGAGACACCATATATTTT; CDR3 protein: CASSFNRGGDTIYF
V gene: TRBV5-1; D gene: NA; clone size: few; J gene: TRBJ1-2; CDR3 DNA: TGCGCCAGCAGTCTAGGGGGTGGCTATGGCTACACCTTC; CDR3 protein: CASSLGGGYGYTF
V gene: TRBV19; D gene: TRBD2; clone size: NA; J gene: TRBJ2-1; CDR3 DNA: TGTGCCAGTAGCGGGACTAGCGGGAGGGCGGAATACAATGAGCAGTTCTTC; CDR3 protein: CASSGTSGRAEYNEQFF
V gene: TRBV29-1; D gene: NA; clone size: NA; J gene: TRBJ1-1; CDR3 DNA: TGCAGCGTTGACTTGCGAGAAGCTTTCTTT; CDR3 protein: CSVDLREAFF
V gene: TRBV6-1; D gene: TRBD1; clone size: NA; J gene: TRBJ2-5; CDR3 DNA: TGTGCCAGCAGTGAAAGGGACAGGCTGCAAGAGACCCAGTACTTC; CDR3 protein: CASSERDRLQETQYF
V gene: TRBV19; D gene: TRBD2; clone size: few; J gene: TRBJ2-7; CDR3 DNA: TGTGCCAGTAGTACCCGGGGTAGCGGGCCCTACGAGCAGTACTTC; CDR3 protein: CASSTRGSGPYEQYF
V gene: TRBV5-1; D gene: NA; clone size: NA; J gene: TRBJ1-1; CDR3 DNA: TGCGCCACAAGGAGACAGTTGGAGGACACTGAAGCTTTCTTT; CDR3 protein: CATRRQLEDTEAFF
V gene: TRBV9; D gene: NA; clone size: NA; J gene: TRBJ2-1; CDR3 DNA: TGTGCCAGCAGCGTAGGTGGAGTGGACTTCTACAATGAGCAGTTCTTC; CDR3 protein: CASSVGGVDFYNEQFF
V gene: TRBV9; D gene: TRBD1; clone size: NA; J gene: TRBJ2-7; CDR3 DNA: TGTGCCAGCAGCGCATCACCGGGACAGGGAGGCGAGCAGTACTTC; CDR3 protein: CASSASPGQGGEQYF
V gene: TRBV6-6; D gene: TRBD2; clone size: once; J gene: TRBJ2-5; CDR3 DNA: TGTGCCAGCAGTTACTCAGGCGGGAGCGGAGGAGAGACCCAGTACTTC; CDR3 protein: CASSYSGGSGGETQYF
V gene: TRBV15; D gene: TRBD1; clone size: NA; J gene: TRBJ2-2; CDR3 DNA: TGTGCCACCAGCGGCCAGAGGGGACAGGGGGCGTCGAACACCGGGGAGCTGTTTTTT; CDR3 protein: CATSGQRGQGASNTGELFF
V gene: TRBV4-2; D gene: NA; clone size: NA; J gene: TRBJ2-5; CDR3 DNA: TGTGCCAGCAGCCAACACAGGGACGGAGAGACCCAGTACTTC; CDR3 protein: CASSQHRDGETQYF
V gene: TRBV18; D gene: TRBD2; clone size: NA; J gene: TRBJ2-1; CDR3 DNA: TGTGCCAGCTCACTCGCGGCCCTAGCGGGAAATGAGCAGTTCTTC; CDR3 protein: CASSLAALAGNEQFF
V gene: TRBV5-6; D gene: NA; clone size: NA; J gene: TRBJ2-5; CDR3 DNA: TGTGCCAGCAGCCCTGGCGGGTCCCAAGGGACCCAGTACTTC; CDR3 protein: CASSPGGSQGTQYF
V gene: TRBV6-5; D gene: NA; clone size: NA; J gene: TRBJ2-3; CDR3 DNA: TGTGCCAGCAGTTACTCTGGGCGGGGACGCACAGATACGCAGTATTTT; CDR3 protein: CASSYSGRGRTDTQYF
V gene: TRBV9; D gene: NA; clone size: NA; J gene: TRBJ1-3; CDR3 DNA: TGCGCCAGCAGCGTAGGACTAACAGGGCCCTCTGGAAACACCATATATTTT; CDR3 protein: CASSVGLTGPSGNTIYF
V gene: TRBV2; D gene: TRBD1; clone size: NA; J gene: TRBJ2-3; CDR3 DNA: TGTGCCAGCACTTCAGGGACAGGGGGCAACACAGATACGCAGTATTTT; CDR3 protein: CASTSGTGGNTDTQYF
V gene: TRBV6-1; D gene: NA; clone size: NA; J gene: TRBJ1-1; CDR3 DNA: TGTGCCAGCAGTGAAGTGGTTACTTTGAACACTGAAGCTTTCTTT; CDR3 protein: CASSEVVTLNTEAFF
V gene: TRBV4-3; D gene: NA; clone size: NA; J gene: TRBJ1-3; CDR3 DNA: TGCGCCAGCAGCCAAGATCGGGCCTTCTCTGGAAACACCATATATTTT; CDR3 protein: CASSQDRAFSGNTIYF
V gene: TRBV7-8; D gene: NA; clone size: NA; J gene: TRBJ2-1; CDR3 DNA: TGTGCCAGCAGCTTAGTGAAAGGCACCGGTTACAATGAGCAGTTCTTC; CDR3 protein: CASSLVKGTGYNEQFF
V gene: TRBV7-9; D gene: NA; clone size: once; J gene: TRBJ1-6; CDR3 DNA: TGTGCCAGCAGCCTGACCCCACAAGTTTCACCCCTCCACTTT; CDR3 protein: CASSLTPQVSPLHF
V gene: TRBV28; D gene: NA; clone size: once; J gene: TRBJ2-4; CDR3 DNA: TGTGCCAGTCTTGGGTTTCAGAAGGCCAAAAACATTCAGTACTTC; CDR3 protein: CASLGFQKAKNIQYF
V gene: TRBV6-5; D gene: NA; clone size: NA; J gene: TRBJ2-3; CDR3 DNA: TGTGCCAGCAGTTATAGTCCATCCCCCCCCACAGATACGCAGTATTTT; CDR3 protein: CASSYSPSPPTDTQYF
V gene: TRBV5-5; D gene: NA; clone size: NA; J gene: TRBJ1-5; CDR3 DNA: TGTGCCAGCAGCTTAGGTTTTCTTAATCAGCCCCAGCATTTT; CDR3 protein: CASSLGFLNQPQHF
V gene: TRBV18; D gene: TRBD2; clone size: once; J gene: TRBJ2-7; CDR3 DNA: TGTGCCAGCTCACCTGGACTAGCGGGAGACTACGAGCAGTACTTC; CDR3 protein: CASSPGLAGDYEQYF
V gene: TRBV5-1; D gene: NA; clone size: once; J gene: TRBJ1-5; CDR3 DNA: TGCGCCAGCAGCTTGGCGGATCAGCCCCAGCATTTT; CDR3 protein: CASSLADQPQHF
V gene: TRBV19; D gene: NA; clone size: NA; J gene: TRBJ2-7; CDR3 DNA: TGTGCCAGTAGTATAGTAGCGGCAGACGAGCAGTACTTC; CDR3 protein: CASSIVAADEQYF
V gene: TRBV23-1; D gene: NA; clone size: NA; J gene: TRBJ1-2; CDR3 DNA: TGCGCCAGCAGTCAAAGGGACTACTATGGCTACACCTTC; CDR3 protein: CASSQRDYYGYTF
V gene: TRBV7-7; D gene: NA; clone size: NA; J gene: TRBJ2-7; CDR3 DNA: TGTGCTAGCAGCTTAGCGCGAGGTTACGAGCAGTACTTC; CDR3 protein: CASSLARGYEQYF
V gene: TRBV10-3; D gene: NA; clone size: NA; J gene: TRBJ2-1; CDR3 DNA: TGTGCCATCAGTGTTAGCGGAGATCCTCGCAATGAGCAGTTCTTC; CDR3 protein: CAISVSGDPRNEQFF
V gene: TRBV5-8; D gene: NA; clone size: NA; J gene: TRBJ2-5; CDR3 DNA: TGTGCCAGCAACTTGTACCAAGAGACCCAGTACTTC; CDR3 protein: CASNLYQETQYF
V gene: TRBV10-3; D gene: NA; clone size: NA; J gene: TRBJ1-5; CDR3 DNA: TGTGCCATCAGCCAGCTAGAGGATCAGCCCCAGCATTTT; CDR3 protein: CAISQLEDQPQHF
V gene: TRBV7-9; D gene: NA; clone size: once; J gene: TRBJ2-7; CDR3 DNA: TGTGCCAGCAGCTTAGGACGATACGAGCAGTACTTC; CDR3 protein: CASSLGRYEQYF
V gene: TRBV7-9; D gene: NA; clone size: few; J gene: TRBJ2-7; CDR3 DNA: TGTGCCAGCAGCCTTCGGACCCGAAACGAGCAGTACTTC; CDR3 protein: CASSLRTRNEQYF
V gene: TRBV5-1; D gene: NA; clone size: NA; J gene: TRBJ1-3; CDR3 DNA: TGCGCCAGCAGCTTGGTGTCCTCCTTCTCTGGAAACACCATATATTTT; CDR3 protein: CASSLVSSFSGNTIYF
V gene: TRBV6-5; D gene: NA; clone size: NA; J gene: TRBJ2-4; CDR3 DNA: TGTGCCAGCAGCCAGACCCATGTAGCCAAAAACATTCAGTACTTC; CDR3 protein: CASSQTHVAKNIQYF
V gene: TRBV14; D gene: TRBD2; clone size: NA; J gene: TRBJ2-7; CDR3 DNA: TGTGCCAGCAGCCCTCCACGGAGACTAGCGGGAACTGACTACGAGCAGTACTTC; CDR3 protein: CASSPPRRLAGTDYEQYF
V gene: TRBV11-3; D gene: NA; clone size: NA; J gene: TRBJ2-1; CDR3 DNA: TGTGCCAGCAGCTTGGAAGGGTGGGATCCCGACAATGAGCAGTTCTTC; CDR3 protein: CASSLEGWDPDNEQFF
V gene: TRBV19; D gene: NA; clone size: few; J gene: TRBJ2-2; CDR3 DNA: TGTGCCAGTAAAAGGGTGACAGCCTCCACCGGGGAGCTGTTTTTT; CDR3 protein: CASKRVTASTGELFF
V gene: TRBV28; D gene: TRBD1; clone size: NA; J gene: TRBJ2-7; CDR3 DNA: TGTGCCAGCAGTTACCCGGGACAGGGGTTCTCAGAGCAGTACTTC; CDR3 protein: CASSYPGQGFSEQYF
V gene: TRBV5-1; D gene: TRBD2; clone size: NA; J gene: TRBJ2-7; CDR3 DNA: TGCGCCAGCAGCTTAATCTCAGGGACTAGCGGGAGATACGAGCAGTACTTC; CDR3 protein: CASSLISGTSGRYEQYF
V gene: TRBV9; D gene: TRBD2; clone size: NA; J gene: TRBJ2-7; CDR3 DNA: TGTGCCAGCAGCACGGTAGCGGGAGGGAAGGCCGAGCAGTACTTC; CDR3 protein: CASSTVAGGKAEQYF
V gene: TRBV23-1; D gene: TRBD1; clone size: NA; J gene: TRBJ2-5; CDR3 DNA: TGCGCCAGCAGTCAAGGGGCCCGGGACAGGGGAGGAGAGACCCAGTACTTC; CDR3 protein: CASSQGARDRGGETQYF
V gene: TRBV6-1; D gene: NA; clone size: NA; J gene: TRBJ2-7; CDR3 DNA: TGTGCCAGCAGTGCAATCCTAGAGGGTTGGGGAACGACCTACGAGCAGTACTTC; CDR3 protein: CASSAILEGWGTTYEQYF
V gene: TRBV28; D gene: TRBD1; clone size: NA; J gene: TRBJ1-5; CDR3 DNA: TGTGCCAGCAGTTTCTTGACCAGGGGGAGCAATCAGCCCCAGCATTTT; CDR3 protein: CASSFLTRGSNQPQHF
V gene: TRBV2; D gene: NA; clone size: NA; J gene: TRBJ1-2; CDR3 DNA: TGTGCCAGCAGCCCCCGGGAGGGGGAAGGGTCTGGCTACACCTTC; CDR3 protein: CASSPREGEGSGYTF
V gene: TRBV5-4; D gene: TRBD1; clone size: once; J gene: TRBJ1-1; CDR3 DNA: TGTGCCAGCAGCTTGTTGGACAGGGTAGGGACTGAAGCTTTCTTT; CDR3 protein: CASSLLDRVGTEAFF
V gene: TRBV5-1; D gene: TRBD1; clone size: NA; J gene: TRBJ1-6; CDR3 DNA: TGCGCCAGCAGCTTGGGGACAGGAAATAATTCACCCCTCCACTTT; CDR3 protein: CASSLGTGNNSPLHF
V gene: TRBV4-2; D gene: TRBD1; clone size: NA; J gene: TRBJ1-4; CDR3 DNA: TGTGCCAGCAGCCAGGGACCGGGACAGGGGAATGAAAAACTGTTTTTT; CDR3 protein: CASSQGPGQGNEKLFF
V gene: TRBV7-8; D gene: NA; clone size: NA; J gene: TRBJ2-5; CDR3 DNA: TGTGCCAGCAGCGCCAGGAGGGGGGAAGAGACCCAGTACTTC; CDR3 protein: CASSARRGEETQYF
V gene: TRBV19; D gene: NA; clone size: few; J gene: TRBJ1-2; CDR3 DNA: TGTGCCAGTAGTATAATATGGGGCAGTGGCTACACCTTC; CDR3 protein: CASSIIWGSGYTF
V gene: TRBV7-9; D gene: NA; clone size: once; J gene: TRBJ2-7; CDR3 DNA: TGTGCCAGCGGACCCCTTGGCGAGCAGTACTTC; CDR3 protein: CASGPLGEQYF
V gene: TRBV7-2; D gene: NA; clone size: NA; J gene: TRBJ1-5; CDR3 DNA: TGTGCCAGCAGCCTCGGGCTGCATCAGCCCCAGCATTTT; CDR3 protein: CASSLGLHQPQHF
V gene: TRBV7-9; D gene: NA; clone size: NA; J gene: TRBJ2-3; CDR3 DNA: TGTGCCAGCAGGGGGGCACTTAGGGCAGATACGCAGTATTTT; CDR3 protein: CASRGALRADTQYF
V gene: TRBV7-2; D gene: NA; clone size: NA; J gene: TRBJ2-3; CDR3 DNA: TGTGCCAGCAGTTCAGGGTACACAGATACGCAGTATTTT; CDR3 protein: CASSSGYTDTQYF